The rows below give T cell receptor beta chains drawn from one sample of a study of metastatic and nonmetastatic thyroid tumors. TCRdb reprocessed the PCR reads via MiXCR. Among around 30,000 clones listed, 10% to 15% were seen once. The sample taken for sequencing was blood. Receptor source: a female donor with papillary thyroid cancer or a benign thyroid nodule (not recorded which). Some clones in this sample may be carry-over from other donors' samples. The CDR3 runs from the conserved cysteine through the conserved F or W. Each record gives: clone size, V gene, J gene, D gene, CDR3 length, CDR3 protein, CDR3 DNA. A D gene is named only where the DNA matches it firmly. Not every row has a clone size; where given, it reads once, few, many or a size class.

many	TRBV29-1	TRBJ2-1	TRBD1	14	CSVEWGTGDNEQFF	TGCAGCGTTGAATGGGGGACAGGGGACAATGAGCAGTTCTTC
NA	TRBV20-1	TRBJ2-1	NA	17	CSARWASWRASYNEQFF	TGCAGTGCTAGATGGGCTAGCTGGAGGGCCTCTTACAATGAGCAGTTCTTC
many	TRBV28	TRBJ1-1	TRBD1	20	CASSLPLRGRTGVPNTEAFF	TGTGCCAGCAGTTTACCACTAAGAGGTCGGACAGGGGTGCCTAACACTGAAGCTTTCTTT
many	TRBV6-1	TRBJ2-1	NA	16	CASRGQGENSYNEQFF	TGTGCCAGCAGAGGTCAGGGAGAAAACTCCTACAATGAGCAGTTCTTC
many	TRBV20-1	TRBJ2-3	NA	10	CSARADTQYF	TGCAGTGCTAGAGCAGATACGCAGTATTTT
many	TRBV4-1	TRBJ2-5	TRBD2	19	CASSQNTGLAGEPGETQYF	TGCGCCAGCAGCCAAAACACGGGACTAGCGGGAGAACCGGGAGAGACCCAGTACTTC
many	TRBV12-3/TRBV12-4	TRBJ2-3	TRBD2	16	CASSLGSREKPDTQYF	TGTGCCAGCAGTTTAGGCTCGCGGGAGAAACCAGATACGCAGTATTTT
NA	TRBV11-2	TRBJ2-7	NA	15	CASSLDRGSSYEQYF	TGTGCCAGCAGCTTAGATCGCGGAAGCTCCTACGAGCAGTACTTC
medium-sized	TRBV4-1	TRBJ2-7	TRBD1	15	CASSQFTGGMGEQYF	TGCGCCAGCAGCCAGTTTACAGGGGGTATGGGCGAGCAGTACTTC
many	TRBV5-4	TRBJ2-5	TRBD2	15	CASSSGTSGIETQYF	TGTGCCAGCAGCTCCGGGACTAGCGGGATTGAGACCCAGTACTTC
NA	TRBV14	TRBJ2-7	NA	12	CASSGTSLVNYF	TGTGCCAGCAGCGGGACCTCACTAGTGAACTACTTC
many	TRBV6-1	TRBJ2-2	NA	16	CASSPLGRGYTGELFF	TGTGCCAGCTCCCCCCTGGGGCGCGGGTACACCGGGGAGCTGTTTTTT
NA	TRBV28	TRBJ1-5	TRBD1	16	CASILRQGRSNRPQHF	TGTGCCAGCATTTTACGACAGGGTCGAAGCAATCGGCCCCAGCATTTT
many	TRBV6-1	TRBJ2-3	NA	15	CASTPSGGSTDTQYF	TGTGCCAGCACCCCAAGTGGGGGTTCCACAGATACGCAGTATTTT
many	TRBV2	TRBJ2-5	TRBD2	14	CASRTSQYQETQYF	TGTGCCAGCCGGACTAGCCAGTACCAAGAGACCCAGTACTTC
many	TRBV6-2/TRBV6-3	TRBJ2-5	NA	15	CASSLGFPPQETQYF	TGTGCCAGCAGTCTGGGGTTTCCCCCCCAAGAGACCCAGTACTTC
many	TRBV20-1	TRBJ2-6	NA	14	CSAPNPSGANVLTF	TGCAGTGCTCCAAACCCTTCTGGGGCCAACGTCCTGACTTTC
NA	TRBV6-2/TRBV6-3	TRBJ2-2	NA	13	CASSYGATVELFF	TGTGCCAGCAGTTACGGGGCCACTGTGGAGCTGTTTTTT
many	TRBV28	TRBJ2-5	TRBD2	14	CASSLSLAGVSQYF	TGTGCCAGCAGTTTATCACTAGCGGGAGTGAGCCAGTACTTC
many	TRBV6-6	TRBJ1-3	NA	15	CASSYSDFSGNTIYF	TGTGCCAGCAGTTACTCAGATTTCTCTGGAAACACCATATATTTT
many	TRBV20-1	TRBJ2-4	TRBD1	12	CSVRTGANIQYF	TGCAGTGTTAGGACAGGGGCAAACATTCAGTACTTC
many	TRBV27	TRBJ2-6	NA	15	CASSFATGGANVLTF	TGTGCCAGCAGTTTCGCAACAGGTGGGGCCAACGTCCTGACTTTC
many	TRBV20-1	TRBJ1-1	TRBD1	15	CSARDSGQGITEAFF	TGCAGTGCTAGAGATTCGGGACAGGGAATTACTGAAGCTTTCTTT
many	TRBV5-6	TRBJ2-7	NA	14	CASSLGLISYEQYF	TGTGCCAGCAGCTTGGGGCTGATCTCCTACGAGCAGTACTTC
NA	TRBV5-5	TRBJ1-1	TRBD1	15	CASSAGQGSTTEAFF	TGTGCCAGCAGCGCGGGACAGGGTAGTACCACTGAAGCTTTCTTT
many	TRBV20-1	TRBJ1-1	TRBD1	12	CSVSGGNTEAFF	TGCAGTGTTTCAGGGGGGAACACTGAAGCTTTCTTT
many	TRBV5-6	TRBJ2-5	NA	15	CASSFSPQHQETQYF	TGTGCCAGCAGCTTCTCCCCACAGCACCAAGAGACCCAGTACTTC
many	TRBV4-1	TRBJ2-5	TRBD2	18	CASSQPGLAGGGQETQYF	TGCGCCAGCAGCCAACCGGGACTAGCGGGAGGGGGGCAAGAGACCCAGTACTTC
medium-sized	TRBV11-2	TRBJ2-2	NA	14	CASSSILAPGELFF	TGTGCCAGCAGCTCAATATTGGCCCCCGGGGAGCTGTTTTTT
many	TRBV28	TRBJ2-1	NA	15	CASSYQGFLGNEQFF	TGTGCCAGCAGTTACCAGGGGTTCCTGGGAAATGAGCAGTTCTTC
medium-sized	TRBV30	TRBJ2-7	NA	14	CAWSVGGSSYEQYF	TGTGCCTGGAGTGTGGGCGGGTCCTCCTACGAGCAGTACTTC
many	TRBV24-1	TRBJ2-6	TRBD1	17	CATSSGQGRVGANVLTF	TGTGCCACCAGTTCCGGACAGGGTCGCGTCGGGGCCAACGTCCTGACTTTC
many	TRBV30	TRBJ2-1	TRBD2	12	CAWTSSGNEQFF	TGTGCCTGGACATCTAGCGGGAATGAGCAGTTCTTC
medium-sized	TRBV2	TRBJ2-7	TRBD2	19	CASSEGGLASRLWSYEQYF	TGTGCCAGCAGTGAGGGGGGACTAGCGTCCCGCCTTTGGAGTTACGAGCAGTACTTC
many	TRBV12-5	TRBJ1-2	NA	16	CASGLGAQRGRRGYTF	TGTGCTAGTGGTTTGGGAGCCCAACGGGGTCGGCGTGGCTACACCTTC
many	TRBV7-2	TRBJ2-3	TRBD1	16	CASSLGQGAVADTQYF	TGTGCCAGCAGCTTAGGACAGGGGGCTGTGGCAGATACGCAGTATTTT
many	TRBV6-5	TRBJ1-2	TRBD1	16	CASSYSMPGGNYGYTF	TGTGCCAGCAGTTACTCGATGCCAGGGGGCAACTATGGCTACACCTTC
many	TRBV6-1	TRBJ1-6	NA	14	CASSRDPWGSPLHF	TGTGCCAGCAGCCGAGACCCTTGGGGTTCACCCCTCCACTTT
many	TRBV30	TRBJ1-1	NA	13	CAWSVQENTEAFF	TGTGCCTGGAGTGTACAGGAAAACACTGAAGCTTTCTTT
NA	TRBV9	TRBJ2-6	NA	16	CASSVSPASGANVLTF	TGTGCCAGCAGCGTTTCCCCTGCCTCTGGGGCCAACGTCCTGACTTTC
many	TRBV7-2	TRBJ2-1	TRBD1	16	CASSFGPGDRADEQFF	TGTGCCAGCAGCTTTGGCCCTGGGGACAGGGCGGATGAGCAGTTCTTC
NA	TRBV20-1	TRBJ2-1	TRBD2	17	CSAGLPVAGGSHNEQFF	TGCAGTGCTGGACTACCTGTCGCGGGAGGGTCCCACAATGAGCAGTTCTTC
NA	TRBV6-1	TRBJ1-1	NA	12	CASSEATGEAFF	TGTGCCAGCAGTGAAGCTACAGGGGAAGCTTTCTTT
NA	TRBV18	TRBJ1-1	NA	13	CASVVRENTEAFF	TGTGCCAGCGTGGTCAGGGAGAACACTGAAGCTTTCTTT
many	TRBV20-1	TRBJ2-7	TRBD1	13	CSAGTGGSYEQYF	TGCAGTGCTGGGACAGGGGGCTCCTACGAGCAGTACTTC
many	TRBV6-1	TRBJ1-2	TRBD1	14	CASRTGTGTSGYTF	TGTGCCAGCAGAACCGGGACAGGGACCTCTGGCTACACCTTC
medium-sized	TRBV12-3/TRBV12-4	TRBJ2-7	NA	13	CASSGQGGGEQYF	TGTGCCAGCAGTGGACAGGGAGGGGGCGAGCAGTACTTC
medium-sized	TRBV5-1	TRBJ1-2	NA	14	CASRSTVQNYGYTF	TGCGCCAGCAGGTCGACCGTGCAAAACTATGGCTACACCTTC
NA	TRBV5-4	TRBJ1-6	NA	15	CASSRGDGEGYPLHF	TGTGCCAGCAGCCGTGGGGACGGTGAGGGGTACCCCCTCCACTTT
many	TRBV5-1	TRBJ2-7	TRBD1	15	CASSPGDRSSYEQYF	TGCGCCAGCAGCCCGGGGGACAGGAGCTCCTACGAGCAGTACTTC
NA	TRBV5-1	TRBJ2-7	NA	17	CASSLGIGGQRAYEQYF	TGCGCCAGCAGCTTGGGGATAGGTGGACAGCGCGCCTACGAGCAGTACTTC
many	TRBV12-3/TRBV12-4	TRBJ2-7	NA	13	CASSFRVSYEQYF	TGTGCCAGCAGTTTTCGAGTTTCCTACGAGCAGTACTTC
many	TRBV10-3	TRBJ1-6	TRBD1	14	CAISGQGGNSPLHF	TGTGCCATCAGCGGACAGGGAGGGAATTCACCCCTCCACTTT